The 4 T cell receptor beta chains below come from one sample, sequenced in a study of early T cells in non-severe SARS-CoV-2 infection. One entry per CDR3 protein, called by TCRdb with MiXCR from the 5' RACE reads. The data show 35,000 to 50,000 distinct CDR3 sequences, 6.1% seen once. The sequencing input was whole blood. The receptors stem from an adult who was a healthcare worker with PCR-confirmed SARS-CoV-2 infection or an uninfected control (not recorded which).

This clonotype was seen repeatedly, ten times or more. The rearrangement joins TRBV7-2 to TRBJ1-2; D ambiguous. With 5 bases removed from V and 8 bases from J, the gap between germline ends came to 18 bases. Looked up from germline, CDR1 is SGHTA and CDR2 is FQGNSA. The CDR3 has 14 residues. In DNA, the CDR3 is TGTGCCAGCAGCCCCCTCGGCGAGGTGTGGGGCTACACCTTC. Translating it yields CASSPLGEVWGYTF.

In its sample, this clonotype was seen many times. The chain links TRBV11-2 to TRBJ2-5; D is perhaps TRBD2 (5 bases). CDR1 and CDR2 from the germline V gene are SGHAT and FQNNGV. Trimming took off 0 bases at V and 4 bases at J, with 24 bases between the two ends. CDR3 length equals 19 residues. The CDR3 sequence is CASSLDPLPGQRIGETQYF. DNA of the CDR3: TGTGCCAGCAGCTTAGATCCACTTCCTGGGCAGCGGATTGGAGAGACCCAGTACTTC.

This clonotype was seen many times. CDR3 sequence: CASSQTGTGTTDTQYF. The CDR3 DNA is TGCGCCAGCAGCCAAACCGGGACAGGGACCACAGATACGCAGTATTTT. The J gene is TRBJ2-3, the V gene TRBV4-3, with 9 bases aligning to TRBD1. CDR1 is LGHNA, CDR2 YSLEER, per germline. The CDR3 loop spans 16 amino acids. J was trimmed by 2 bases and V by 2 bases; bases with no gene match: 5.

This clonotype showed up just a few times. This rearrangement joins TRBV7-8 to TRBJ2-4, with TRBD1 as a possible D gene (6 bases). The V end lost 5 bases, the J end lost 8 bases, and 19 bases lay between the germline ends. The CDR3 is made up of 15 amino acids. In germline, CDR1 is SGHVS, CDR2 FQNEAQ. DNA of the CDR3: TGTGCCAGCAGCACAGAACCGGGGAAGGGGGACATTCAGTACTTC. This sequence encodes CASSTEPGKGDIQYF.